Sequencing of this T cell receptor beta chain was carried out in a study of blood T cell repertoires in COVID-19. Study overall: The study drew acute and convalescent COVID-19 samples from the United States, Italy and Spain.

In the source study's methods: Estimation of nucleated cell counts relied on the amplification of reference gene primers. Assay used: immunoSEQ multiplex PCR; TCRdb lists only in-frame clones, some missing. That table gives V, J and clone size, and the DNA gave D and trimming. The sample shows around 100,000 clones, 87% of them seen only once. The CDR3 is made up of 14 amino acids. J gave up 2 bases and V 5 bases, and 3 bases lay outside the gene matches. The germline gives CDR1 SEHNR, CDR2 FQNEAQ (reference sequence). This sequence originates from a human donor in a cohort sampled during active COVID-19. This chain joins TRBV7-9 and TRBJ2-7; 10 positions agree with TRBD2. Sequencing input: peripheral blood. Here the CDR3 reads CASSRTSGTYEQYF. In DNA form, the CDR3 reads TGTGCCAGCAGCCGGACTAGCGGCACCTACGAGCAGTACTTC.